The present entry profiles one T cell receptor beta chain with its context. Its target is not known. Some clones are missing from TCRdb's copy, which holds only in-frame ones; the method was immunoSEQ multiplex PCR. The sample records around 64,000 clones, 60% to 85% being singletons. This entry is derived from a study of radiation and T cells in renal cell carcinoma. General observations from the study: From baseline, blood top tumor clonotypes peaked at 2 weeks post-radiation. Baseline intratumoral clonotype presence is unknown without pretreatment biopsies.

The time point denotes: baseline pretreatment blood. The sample's treatment: 15 Gy SBRT to primary tumor, nephrectomy 4 weeks later. Germline trimming cut 0 bases from V and 3 bases from J; bases unmatched to any gene: 6. CDR1 and CDR2 (germline): ENHRY, SYGVKD. The CDR3 is 17 amino acids. The chain couples TRBV10-3 to TRBJ2-2; 8 bases match TRBD2. The sample here was blood, taken from a patient whose treatment included radiotherapy and nephrectomy. The sequence was collected from a man between 60 and 75 years old with renal cell carcinoma. The CDR3 spells CAISESFALADTGELFF. DNA of the CDR3: TGTGCCATCAGTGAGTCCTTCGCACTAGCGGACACCGGGGAGCTGTTTTTT.